The 29 T cell receptor beta chains below all came from one sample that was sequenced in a study of shared clonotypes between healthy human individuals. Clones were sequenced by immunoSEQ multiplex PCR, and TCRdb holds only the in-frame ones, with some missing. The table records roughly 2,300,000 clones, roughly 90% of them present only once. The source material was naive CD4+ T cells from PBMCs. Subset reported: CD45RA+ positively selected. The receptors come from a man between 18 and 29 years old in good health. Some clones in this sample may be carry-over from other donors' samples.

The chain joins TRBV20-1 to TRBJ2-5; unclear D gene. V was shortened by 8 bases and J by 1 base, with 8 bases between the two germline ends. The CDR3 length is 11 residues. Germline CDR1 and CDR2: DFQATT and SNEGSKA (reference sequence). Here the CDR3 reads CSTLGQETQYF. DNA of the CDR3: TGCAGTACGCTGGGCCAAGAGACCCAGTACTTC.

This sequence joins TRBV5-1 and TRBJ2-3; TRBD2 aligns across 10 bases. The J segment lost 8 bases and the V segment lost 4 bases, leaving 10 bases of the junction unmatched. The CDR3 has 15 residues. Germline V gives CDR1 SGHRS, CDR2 YFSETQ. The CDR3 loop reads CASSPTSGYAATQYF. Written as DNA, the CDR3 is TGCGCCAGCAGCCCGACTAGCGGGTATGCAGCTACGCAGTATTTT.

This clone was detected a few times. Other DNA sequences in the sample encode the same CDR3. V and J are TRBV28 and TRBJ2-7; no reliable D call. CDR1 and CDR2 (germline): MDHEN, SYDVKM. V was clipped by 5 bases and J by 4 bases, with 9 bases between them. This CDR3 has 12 residues. Written as DNA, the CDR3 is TGTGCCAGCAGTCCGGTCGGATACGAGCAGTACTTC. It translates to CASSPVGYEQYF.

Comment on this clone: A junction boundary mismatches the germline segment, possibly from a read error. CDR3 amino acids: CSASAGVF. The CDR3 DNA follows: TGCAGTGCCAGCGCCGGGGTCTTC. V is TRBV20-1 and J is TRBJ2-4, with a possible D match to TRBD2 (5 bases). This CDR3 has 8 amino acids. Germline V gene data show CDR1 as DFQATT and CDR2 as SNEGSKA (reference sequence).

Comments on this clone: Additional DNA sequences in this sample encode the identical CDR3. The chain is built from TRBV7-3 and TRBJ2-7; D not resolved. CDR1 and CDR2 (germline): SGHTA, FQGTGA. CDR3 length equals 14 residues. Deletions cut 0 bases from V and 0 bases from J, with 6 bases between. CDR3 in amino acids: CASSLTGDSYEQYF. The CDR3 nucleotides are TGTGCCAGCAGCTTAACAGGAGACTCCTACGAGCAGTACTTC.

The chain employs TRBV6-6 and TRBJ2-7, with D tentatively TRBD1 or TRBD2 (5 bases each). CDR1 and CDR2 from the germline V gene are MNHNY and SVGAGI (reference sequence). Trimming left V 5 bases short and J 9 bases short, with 14 bases between. This CDR3 is built from 12 residues. In nucleotides, the CDR3 is TGTGCCAGCAGTGACCCGGGGCCATCGCAGTACTTC. Its translation: CASSDPGPSQYF.

The chain carries TRBV30 and TRBJ2-7, with a weak D call TRBD2 (6 bases). This CDR3 is 15 amino acids long. Germline V CDR1 and CDR2: GTSNPN, SVGIG (reference sequence). Trimming cost V 0 bases and J 2 bases, with 14 bases left between them. The CDR3 DNA sequence: TGTGCCTGGAGTGTACTGGGGGGATCACCCTACGAGCAGTACTTC. It translates to CAWSVLGGSPYEQYF. Using reference TRBV30 and TRBJ2-7 for the parts outside the CDR3, the full variable domain is SQTIHQWPATLVQPVGSPLSLECTVEGTSNPNLYWYRQAAGRGLQLLFYSVGIGQISSEVPQNLSASRPQDRQFILSSKKLLLSDSGFYLCAWSVLGGSPYEQYFGPGTRLTVT.

J is TRBJ2-5 and V is TRBV7-3, with 7 nucleotides matching TRBD2. Germline V gives CDR1 SGHTA, CDR2 FQGTGA. CDR3 length: 13 residues. Germline trimming cut 4 bases from V and 3 bases from J; bases unmatched to any gene: 2. The CDR3 loop reads CASSYSGEETQYF. The CDR3 nucleotides are TGTGCCAGCAGCTACAGCGGGGAAGAGACCCAGTACTTC.

This chain joins TRBV28 and TRBJ2-3; TRBD2 matches at 12 bases. The CDR3 covers 16 residues. Germline V gene lookup returns CDR1 MDHEN and CDR2 SYDVKM. Losses at the gene ends were 8 bases for V and 4 bases for J; bases not matched to a gene: 10. CDR3 protein: CASDQRTSGIADTQYF. CDR3 DNA: TGTGCCAGCGACCAGAGGACTAGCGGGATAGCAGATACGCAGTATTTT.

V and J are TRBV30 and TRBJ2-1, with D tentatively TRBD1 (5 bases). The CDR3 sequence is 13 residues long. Trimming stripped 0 bases from V and 6 bases from J, with 9 bases between. Germline assignment: CDR1 GTSNPN and CDR2 SVGIG (reference sequence). CDR3 loop: CAWSVGVFNEQFF. The CDR3 DNA reads as TGTGCCTGGAGTGTAGGGGTGTTCAATGAGCAGTTCTTC.

This chain connects TRBV11-2 to TRBJ2-4; 7 bases match TRBD2. This CDR3 is 12 amino acids long. With V trimmed by 5 bases and J by 15 bases, 10 bases remained unmatched. Germline assignment: CDR1 SGHAT and CDR2 FQNNGV. The CDR3 bases are TGTGCCAGCAGCCGTCTGGGCGGGAGTAGGTACTTC. Amino acid sequence: CASSRLGGSRYF.

The V call is TRBV18, the J call TRBJ2-1; no clear D. The V gene's germline CDR1 is KGHSH and CDR2 LQKENI. V lost 0 bases to trimming and J lost 0 bases, with 12 bases between them. This CDR3 is 17 amino acids long. Here the CDR3 reads CASSPPILEPSYNEQFF. The CDR3 bases are TGTGCCAGCTCACCACCGATCCTTGAACCCTCCTACAATGAGCAGTTCTTC. The complete variable domain, with remaining parts taken from reference TRBV18 and TRBJ2-1, reads NAGVMQNPRHLVRRRGQEARLRCSPMKGHSHVYWYRQLPEEGLKFMVYLQKENIIDESGMPKERFSAEFPKEGPSILRIQQVVRGDSAAYFCASSPPILEPSYNEQFFGPGTRLTVL.

The rearrangement uses TRBV6-1 and TRBJ1-1; 7 nucleotides agree with TRBD1. The germline V gene encodes CDR1 MNHNS and CDR2 SASEGT. This CDR3 is 14 amino acids long. Losses at the gene ends were 6 bases for V and 4 bases for J; bases not matched to a gene: 8. CDR3 residues: CASSMTGLTTEAFF. CDR3 nucleotide sequence: TGTGCCAGCAGCATGACAGGGCTGACCACTGAAGCTTTCTTT.

This chain uses TRBV5-1 with TRBJ1-6, with 9 nucleotides matching TRBD1. J was trimmed by 7 bases and V by 6 bases; bases with no gene match: 5. CDR3 length: 14 residues. The V gene's germline CDR1 is SGHRS and CDR2 YFSETQ. This CDR3 reads CASKGQGGNSPLHF. The CDR3 DNA reads as TGCGCCAGCAAGGGACAGGGTGGAAATTCACCCCTCCACTTT.

J is TRBJ1-4 and V is TRBV29-1, with 7 bases fitting TRBD1. Germline CDR1 reads SQVTM; CDR2 reads ANQGSEA. The CDR3 runs 13 residues. V was pared by 7 bases and J by 8 bases, with 10 bases of the junction left unmatched. CDR3 sequence: CSAQTGWGEKLFF. CDR3 in DNA: TGCAGCGCACAGACAGGGTGGGGAGAAAAACTGTTTTTT.

Turning to this clone: At the DNA level, this CDR3 is encoded by other sequences in the same sample as well. This sequence joins TRBV9 and TRBJ1-2; perhaps TRBD1 as D (6 bases). Per the germline V gene, CDR1 is SGDLS and CDR2 is YYNGEE. Between the trimmed V and J ends, which lost 1 base and 2 bases, there was a span of 9 bases. The CDR3 is made up of 14 amino acids. The DNA for the CDR3 is TGTGCCAGCAGCGTAACGGGGGCGAACTATGGCTACACCTTC. Translated, it gives CASSVTGANYGYTF.

The chain employs TRBV29-1 and TRBJ2-3; D call uncertain. Germline V gene sequence: CDR1 SQVTM, CDR2 ANQGSEA. This CDR3 spans 13 amino acids. Trimming stripped 5 bases from V and 2 bases from J, with 11 bases between. The CDR3 loop is CSVLRPYTDTQYF. The CDR3 region has the DNA TGCAGCGTTCTTCGCCCCTACACAGATACGCAGTATTTT.

This chain connects TRBV27 to TRBJ2-2; 7 positions match TRBD2. Losses at the gene ends were 4 bases for V and 5 bases for J; bases not matched to a gene: 10. CDR1 MNHEY and CDR2 SMNVEV come from the germline V gene (reference sequence). The length of the CDR3 is 16 residues. CDR3 in DNA: TGTGCCAGCAGTTCTCTTCGGACTAGGATTACCGGGGAGCTGTTTTTT. Translation: CASSSLRTRITGELFF.

V is TRBV28 and J is TRBJ2-1; a weak D match, TRBD2 (6 bases). Deletions cut 7 bases from V and 5 bases from J, with 18 bases between. Germline values: CDR1 MDHEN, CDR2 SYDVKM. This CDR3 has 15 residues. The DNA for the CDR3 is TGTGCCAGCACCATGGGTGGGAGGACCCACAATGAGCAGTTCTTC. Translated: CASTMGGRTHNEQFF.

The sample holds one count of this clone. This chain joins TRBV5-4 and TRBJ2-3; D gene uncertain. CDR1 and CDR2 (germline): SGHNT, YYREEE (reference sequence). V was pared by 0 bases and J by 3 bases, with 11 bases between. This CDR3 comprises 15 residues. CDR3 DNA: TGTGCCAGCAGCTTGGTGGGCTATCGGACAGATACGCAGTATTTT. Translating it yields CASSLVGYRTDTQYF.

The chain employs TRBV10-3 and TRBJ2-5, with 9 bases matching TRBD1. The CDR3 extends over 16 amino acids. V dropped 3 bases and J dropped 4; count of bases not matched to a gene: 9. The germline V gene has CDR1 ENHRY and CDR2 SYGVKD. CDR3 DNA: TGTGCCATCAGTGATACCCCGGGACAGGGTACAGAGACCCAGTACTTC. Its protein is CAISDTPGQGTETQYF.

The V and J genes are TRBV5-1 and TRBJ1-2; TRBD1 might be the D (5 bases). CDR1 is SGHRS and CDR2 is YFSETQ in the germline V gene. The length of the CDR3 is 15 residues. Between the trimmed V and J ends, which lost 2 bases and 3 bases, there was a span of 14 bases. CDR3 amino acids: CASSFDPGEHYGYTF. CDR3 sequence (DNA): TGCGCCAGCAGCTTCGACCCGGGGGAACACTATGGCTACACCTTC. The whole variable domain, filled in from reference TRBV5-1 and TRBJ1-2, reads KAGVTQTPRYLIKTRGQQVTLSCSPISGHRSVSWYQQTPGQGLQFLFEYFSETQRNKGNFPGRFSGRQFSNSRSEMNVSTLELGDSALYLCASSFDPGEHYGYTFGSGTRLTVV.

The V and J genes are TRBV7-8 and TRBJ2-7, with D possibly TRBD2 on 6 matching bases. The CDR3 is 15 amino acids. Trimming stripped 4 bases from V and 3 bases from J, with 16 bases between. In germline, CDR1 is SGHVS, CDR2 FQNEAQ. In DNA, the CDR3 is TGTGCCAGCAGCTCTAGCAGACTAGGGGTCTACGAGCAGTACTTC. Its translation: CASSSSRLGVYEQYF.

The V and J genes are TRBV7-2 and TRBJ1-4, with a tentative D call TRBD1 (5 bases). Trimming took off 1 base at V and 5 bases at J, with 11 bases between the two ends. The CDR3 runs 15 residues. Germline values: CDR1 SGHTA, CDR2 FQGNSA. The chain's CDR3 is CASSLEGPGNEKLFF. CDR3 sequence (DNA): TGTGCCAGCAGCTTAGAAGGGCCAGGGAATGAAAAACTGTTTTTT.

V and J are TRBV6-4 and TRBJ1-2, with 12 bases identical to TRBD1. The trim removed 5 bases at V and 8 bases at J, leaving 9 bases unmatched. CDR3 length: 15 amino acids. The germline gives CDR1 MRHNA, CDR2 SNTAGT. The CDR3 sequence: CASSPEGDRGQGYTF. CDR3 coding DNA: TGTGCCAGCAGTCCTGAGGGGGACAGGGGGCAAGGCTACACCTTC.

The V gene is TRBV28, the J gene TRBJ2-2, with D uncertain. V was clipped by 8 bases and J by 6 bases, with 16 bases between them. The germline gives CDR1 MDHEN, CDR2 SYDVKM. This CDR3 has 14 residues. For the CDR3, the DNA is TGTGCCAGCCATACTTCGATGGAAGCCGGGGAGCTGTTTTTT. Translated: CASHTSMEAGELFF. Looking up the rest from reference TRBV28 and TRBJ2-2 gives the full variable domain: DVKVTQSSRYLVKRTGEKVFLECVQDMDHENMFWYRQDPGLGLRLIYFSYDVKMKEKGDIPEGYSVSREKKERFSLILESASTNQTSMYLCASHTSMEAGELFFGEGSRLTVL.

This clone was counted once. V is TRBV28 and J is TRBJ1-4; D is unresolved. CDR3 length equals 13 residues. Germline assignment: CDR1 MDHEN and CDR2 SYDVKM. The V and J ends lost 5 bases and 7 bases respectively, with 11 bases between them. CDR3 sequence (DNA): TGTGCCAGCAGTCCCTATACGATTGAAAAACTGTTTTTT. The encoded protein is CASSPYTIEKLFF. The whole variable domain, remainder taken from reference TRBV28 and TRBJ1-4, is DVKVTQSSRYLVKRTGEKVFLECVQDMDHENMFWYRQDPGLGLRLIYFSYDVKMKEKGDIPEGYSVSREKKERFSLILESASTNQTSMYLCASSPYTIEKLFFGSGTQLSVL.

The chain joins TRBV2 to TRBJ2-3; 9 nucleotides align to TRBD2. V was clipped by 4 bases and J by 6 bases; unmatched bases: 14. Germline V gene data show CDR1 as SNHLY and CDR2 as FYNNEI. The CDR3 sequence is 17 residues long. The CDR3 DNA is TGTGCCAGCAGTGTAAGGGCTAGCGGGAATTTCCGCGATACGCAGTATTTT. Translating it yields CASSVRASGNFRDTQYF.

This clone appeared a few times. Other DNA variants within this sample encode the same CDR3. The rearrangement uses TRBV29-1 and TRBJ1-1, with 9 bases matching TRBD1. CDR1 SQVTM and CDR2 ANQGSEA come from the germline V gene. Losses at the gene ends were 6 bases for V and 5 bases for J; bases not matched to a gene: 4. The length of the CDR3 is 12 residues. CDR3 in amino acids: CSVDRGATEAFF. CDR3 sequence (DNA): TGCAGCGTGGACAGGGGTGCGACTGAAGCTTTCTTT.